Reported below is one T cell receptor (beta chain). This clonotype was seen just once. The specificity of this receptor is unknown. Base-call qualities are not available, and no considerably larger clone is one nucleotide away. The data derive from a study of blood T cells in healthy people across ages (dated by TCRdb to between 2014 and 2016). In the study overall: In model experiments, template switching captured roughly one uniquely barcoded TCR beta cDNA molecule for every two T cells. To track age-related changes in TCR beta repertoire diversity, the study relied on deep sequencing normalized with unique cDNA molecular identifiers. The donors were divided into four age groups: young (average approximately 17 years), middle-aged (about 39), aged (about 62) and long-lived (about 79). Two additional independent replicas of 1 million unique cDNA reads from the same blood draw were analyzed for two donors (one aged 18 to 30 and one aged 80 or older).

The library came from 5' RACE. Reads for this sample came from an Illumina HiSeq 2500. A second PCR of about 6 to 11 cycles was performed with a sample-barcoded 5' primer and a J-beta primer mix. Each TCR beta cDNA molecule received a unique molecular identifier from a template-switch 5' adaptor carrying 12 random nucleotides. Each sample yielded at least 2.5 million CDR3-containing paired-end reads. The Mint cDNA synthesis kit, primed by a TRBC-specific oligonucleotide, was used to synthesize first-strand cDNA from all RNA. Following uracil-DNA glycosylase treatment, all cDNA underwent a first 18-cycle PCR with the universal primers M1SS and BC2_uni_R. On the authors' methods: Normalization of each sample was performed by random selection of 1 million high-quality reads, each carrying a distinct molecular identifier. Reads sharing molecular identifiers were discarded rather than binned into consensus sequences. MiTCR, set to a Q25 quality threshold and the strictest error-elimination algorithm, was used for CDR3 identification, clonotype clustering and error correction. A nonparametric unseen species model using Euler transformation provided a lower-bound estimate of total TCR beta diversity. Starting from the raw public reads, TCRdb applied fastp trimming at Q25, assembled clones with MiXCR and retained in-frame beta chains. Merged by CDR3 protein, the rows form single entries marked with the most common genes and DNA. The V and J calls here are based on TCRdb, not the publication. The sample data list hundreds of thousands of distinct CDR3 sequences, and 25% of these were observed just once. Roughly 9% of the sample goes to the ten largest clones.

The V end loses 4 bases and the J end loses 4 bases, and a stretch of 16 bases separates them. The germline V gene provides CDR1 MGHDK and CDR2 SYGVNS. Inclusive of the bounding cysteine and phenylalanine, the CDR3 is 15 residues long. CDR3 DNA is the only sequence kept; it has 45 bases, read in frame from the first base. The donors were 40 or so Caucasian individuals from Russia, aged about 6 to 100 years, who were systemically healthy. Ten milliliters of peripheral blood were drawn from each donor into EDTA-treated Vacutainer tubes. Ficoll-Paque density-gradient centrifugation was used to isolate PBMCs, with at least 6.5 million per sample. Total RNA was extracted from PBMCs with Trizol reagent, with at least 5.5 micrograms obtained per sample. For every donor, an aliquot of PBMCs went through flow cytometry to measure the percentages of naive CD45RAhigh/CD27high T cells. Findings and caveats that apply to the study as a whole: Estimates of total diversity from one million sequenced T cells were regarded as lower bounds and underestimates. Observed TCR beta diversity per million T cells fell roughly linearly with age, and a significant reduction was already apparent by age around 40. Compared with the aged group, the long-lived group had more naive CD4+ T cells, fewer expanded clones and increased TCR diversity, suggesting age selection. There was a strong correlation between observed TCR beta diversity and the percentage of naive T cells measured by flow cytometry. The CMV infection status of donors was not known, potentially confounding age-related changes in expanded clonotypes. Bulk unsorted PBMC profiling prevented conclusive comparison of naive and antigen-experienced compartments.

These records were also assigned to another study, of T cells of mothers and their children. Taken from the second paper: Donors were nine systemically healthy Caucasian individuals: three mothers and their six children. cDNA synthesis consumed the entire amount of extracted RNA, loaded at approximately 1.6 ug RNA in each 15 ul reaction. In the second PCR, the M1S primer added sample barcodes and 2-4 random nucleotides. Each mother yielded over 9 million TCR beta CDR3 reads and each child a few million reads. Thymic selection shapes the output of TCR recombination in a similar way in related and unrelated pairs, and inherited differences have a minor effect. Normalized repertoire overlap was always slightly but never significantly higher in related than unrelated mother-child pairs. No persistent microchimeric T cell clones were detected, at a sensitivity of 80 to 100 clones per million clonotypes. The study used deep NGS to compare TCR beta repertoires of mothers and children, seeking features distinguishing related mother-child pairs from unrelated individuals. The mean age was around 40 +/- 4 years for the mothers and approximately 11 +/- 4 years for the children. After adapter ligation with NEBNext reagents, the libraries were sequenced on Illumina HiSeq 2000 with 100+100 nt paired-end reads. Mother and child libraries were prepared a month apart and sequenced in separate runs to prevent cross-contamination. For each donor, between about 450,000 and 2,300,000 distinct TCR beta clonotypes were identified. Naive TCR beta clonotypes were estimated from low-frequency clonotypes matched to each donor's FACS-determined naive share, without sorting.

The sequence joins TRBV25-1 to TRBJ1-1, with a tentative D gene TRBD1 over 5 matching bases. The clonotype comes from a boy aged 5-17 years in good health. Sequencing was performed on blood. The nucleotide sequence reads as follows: TGTGCCAGCAGTGTCGGGTATGCTAGGGGCACTGAAGCTTTCTTT. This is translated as CASSVGYARGTEAFF.